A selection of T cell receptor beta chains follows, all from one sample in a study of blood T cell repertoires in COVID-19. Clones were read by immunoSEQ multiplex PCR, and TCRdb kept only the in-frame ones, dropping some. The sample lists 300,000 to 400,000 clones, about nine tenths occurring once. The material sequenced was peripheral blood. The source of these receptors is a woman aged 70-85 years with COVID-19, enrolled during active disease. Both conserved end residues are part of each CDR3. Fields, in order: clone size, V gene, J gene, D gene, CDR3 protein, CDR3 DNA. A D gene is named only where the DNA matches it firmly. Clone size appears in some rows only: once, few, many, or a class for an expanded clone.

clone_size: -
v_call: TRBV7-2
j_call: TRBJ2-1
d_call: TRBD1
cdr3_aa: CASRGQGTNEQFF
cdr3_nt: TGTGCCAGCAGGGGACAGGGTACCAATGAGCAGTTCTTC

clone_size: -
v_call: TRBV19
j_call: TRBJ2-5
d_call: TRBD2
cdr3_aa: CASRPRGGRETQYF
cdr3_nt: TGTGCCAGTAGACCCCGGGGGGGCCGAGAGACCCAGTACTTC

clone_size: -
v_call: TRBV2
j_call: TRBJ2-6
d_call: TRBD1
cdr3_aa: CASRAQGAGANVLTF
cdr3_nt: TGTGCCAGCAGGGCCCAGGGGGCTGGGGCCAACGTCCTGACTTTC

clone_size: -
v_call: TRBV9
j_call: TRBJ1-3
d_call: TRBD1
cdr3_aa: CASSPGTGERNTIYF
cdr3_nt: TGTGCCAGCAGCCCAGGGACAGGGGAACGGAACACCATATATTTT

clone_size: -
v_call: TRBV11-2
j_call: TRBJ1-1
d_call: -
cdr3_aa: CASRSTQGRSGTEAFF
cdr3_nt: TGTGCCAGCAGGTCCACGCAGGGAAGATCGGGCACTGAAGCTTTCTTT

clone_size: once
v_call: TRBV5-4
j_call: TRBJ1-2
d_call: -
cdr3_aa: CASSPGGTPYGYTF
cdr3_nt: TGTGCCAGCAGCCCAGGCGGGACTCCTTATGGCTACACCTTC

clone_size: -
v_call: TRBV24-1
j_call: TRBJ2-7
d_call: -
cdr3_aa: CATSGPGSSYEQYF
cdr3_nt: TGTGCCACCAGTGGGCCAGGGTCCTCCTACGAGCAGTACTTC

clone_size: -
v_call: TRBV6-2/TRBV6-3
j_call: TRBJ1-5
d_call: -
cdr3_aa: CASSLRAQGTIQGNQPQHF
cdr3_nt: TGTGCCAGCAGTTTACGTGCCCAGGGGACGATTCAGGGCAATCAGCCCCAGCATTTT

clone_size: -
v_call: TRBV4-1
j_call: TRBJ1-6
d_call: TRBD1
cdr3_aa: CASSPPGRDRGSPLHF
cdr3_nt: TGCGCCAGCAGCCCCCCAGGCCGGGACAGAGGTTCACCCCTCCACTTT

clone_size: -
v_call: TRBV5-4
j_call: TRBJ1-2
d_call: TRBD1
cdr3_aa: CASTGQGGDYGYTF
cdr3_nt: TGTGCCAGCACCGGACAGGGCGGCGACTATGGCTACACCTTC

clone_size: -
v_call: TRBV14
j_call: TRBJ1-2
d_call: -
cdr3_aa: CASSPRDWFNYGYTF
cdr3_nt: TGTGCCAGCAGCCCCCGGGACTGGTTCAACTATGGCTACACCTTC

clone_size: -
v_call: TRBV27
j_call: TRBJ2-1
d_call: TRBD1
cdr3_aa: CASSSGTGSAGEQFF
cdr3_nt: TGTGCCAGCAGTTCCGGGACAGGGTCCGCGGGCGAGCAGTTCTTC

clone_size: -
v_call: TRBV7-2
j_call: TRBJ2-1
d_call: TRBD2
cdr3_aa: CASSPGLAGAQQFF
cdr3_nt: TGTGCCAGCAGCCCTGGACTAGCGGGGGCCCAGCAGTTCTTC

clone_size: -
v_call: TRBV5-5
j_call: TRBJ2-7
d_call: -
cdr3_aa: CASSLESPGYEQYF
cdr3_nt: TGTGCCAGCAGCTTGGAGTCGCCAGGTTACGAGCAGTACTTC

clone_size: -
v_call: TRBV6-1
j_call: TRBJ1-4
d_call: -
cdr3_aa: CASSESRETSEKLFF
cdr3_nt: TGTGCCAGCAGTGAAAGTCGGGAGACTTCTGAAAAACTGTTTTTT

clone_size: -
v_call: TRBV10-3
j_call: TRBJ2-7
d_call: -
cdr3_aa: CAISETAYEQYF
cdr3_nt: TGTGCCATCAGTGAGACAGCCTACGAGCAGTACTTC

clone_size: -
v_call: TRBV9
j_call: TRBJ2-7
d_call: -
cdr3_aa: CASSGSGLLNEQYF
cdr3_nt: TGTGCCAGCAGCGGATCGGGACTCCTGAACGAGCAGTACTTC

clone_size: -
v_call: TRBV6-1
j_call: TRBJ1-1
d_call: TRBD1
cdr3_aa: CASSEPGQGDLQAFF
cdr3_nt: TGTGCCAGCAGTGAACCGGGACAGGGCGACCTCCAAGCTTTCTTT

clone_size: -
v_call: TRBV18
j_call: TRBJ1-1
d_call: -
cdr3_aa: CASSWDIRTEAFF
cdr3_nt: TGTGCCAGCTCCTGGGACATTAGGACTGAAGCTTTCTTT

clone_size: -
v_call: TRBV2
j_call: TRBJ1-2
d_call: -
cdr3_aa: CASSDRQDYGYTF
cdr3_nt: TGTGCCAGCAGTGATCGACAGGACTATGGCTACACCTTC

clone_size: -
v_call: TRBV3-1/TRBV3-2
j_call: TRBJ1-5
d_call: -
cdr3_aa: CASSQGIGGDQPQHF
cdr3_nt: TGTGCCAGCAGCCAAGGGATAGGGGGTGATCAGCCCCAGCATTTT

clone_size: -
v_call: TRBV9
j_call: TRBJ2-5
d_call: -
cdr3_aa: CASSVEGVRGETQYF
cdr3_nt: TGTGCCAGCAGCGTAGAAGGCGTGCGGGGAGAGACCCAGTACTTC

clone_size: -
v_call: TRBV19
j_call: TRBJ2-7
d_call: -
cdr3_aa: CASSLRTATYEQYF
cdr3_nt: TGTGCCAGTAGTCTCCGGACAGCGACCTACGAGCAGTACTTC

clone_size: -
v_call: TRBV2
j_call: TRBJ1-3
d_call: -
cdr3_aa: CASSGDRNSGNTIYF
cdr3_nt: TGTGCCAGCAGTGGAGACAGAAACTCTGGAAACACCATATATTTT

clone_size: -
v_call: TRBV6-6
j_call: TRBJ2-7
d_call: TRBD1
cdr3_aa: CASSYGRGYEQYF
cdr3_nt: TGTGCCAGCAGTTATGGCAGGGGGTACGAGCAGTACTTC

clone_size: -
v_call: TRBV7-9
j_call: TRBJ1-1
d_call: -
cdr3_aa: CASSLRQGANTEAFF
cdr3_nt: TGTGCCAGCAGCCTACGGCAGGGCGCCAACACTGAAGCTTTCTTT

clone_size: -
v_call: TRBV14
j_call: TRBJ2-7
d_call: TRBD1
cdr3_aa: CASSQMAGGPIEQYF
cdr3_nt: TGTGCCAGCAGCCAAATGGCAGGGGGCCCAATCGAGCAGTACTTC

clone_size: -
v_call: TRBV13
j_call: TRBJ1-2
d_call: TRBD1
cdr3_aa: CASSLGTGQGDYGYTF
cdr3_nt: TGTGCCAGCAGCTTAGGGACGGGACAGGGGGATTATGGCTACACCTTC

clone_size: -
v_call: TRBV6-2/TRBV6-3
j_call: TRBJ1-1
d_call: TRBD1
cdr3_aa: CASSYEVGTGGARTEAFF
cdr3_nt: TGTGCCAGCAGTTACGAGGTGGGGACAGGGGGCGCAAGGACTGAAGCTTTCTTT

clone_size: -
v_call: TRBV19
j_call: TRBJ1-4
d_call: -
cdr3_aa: CASSLGAPLRSTNEKLFF
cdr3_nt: TGTGCCAGTAGCCTCGGAGCCCCGCTCCGGTCAACTAATGAAAAACTGTTTTTT

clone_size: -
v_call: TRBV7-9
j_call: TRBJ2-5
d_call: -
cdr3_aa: CASSLSRPTGETQYF
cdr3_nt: TGTGCCAGCAGCTTATCGCGGCCCACGGGGGAGACCCAGTACTTC

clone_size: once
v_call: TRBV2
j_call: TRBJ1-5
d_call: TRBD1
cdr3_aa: CASSADRDNQPQHF
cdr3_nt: TGTGCCAGCAGTGCGGACAGGGATAATCAGCCCCAGCATTTT

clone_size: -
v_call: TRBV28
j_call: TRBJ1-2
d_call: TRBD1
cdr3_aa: CASMWAGGDGYTF
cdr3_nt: TGTGCCAGCATGTGGGCAGGGGGCGACGGCTACACCTTC

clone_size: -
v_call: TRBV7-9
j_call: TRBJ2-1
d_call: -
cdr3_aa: CASSLGSSYNEQFF
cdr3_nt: TGTGCCAGCAGCTTGGGGAGCTCCTACAATGAGCAGTTCTTC

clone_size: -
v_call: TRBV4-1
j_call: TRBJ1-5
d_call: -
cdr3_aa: CASSQGGDYSNQPQHF
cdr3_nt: TGCGCCAGCAGCCAAGGAGGAGATTATAGCAATCAGCCCCAGCATTTT

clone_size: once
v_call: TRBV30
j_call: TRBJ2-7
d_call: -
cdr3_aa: CAWSVGQGGTYEQYF
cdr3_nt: TGTGCCTGGAGTGTAGGCCAGGGGGGAACCTACGAGCAGTACTTC

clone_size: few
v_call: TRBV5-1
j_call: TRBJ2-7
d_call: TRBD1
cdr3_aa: CASSTGQGGYEQYF
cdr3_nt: TGCGCCAGCAGCACGGGACAGGGGGGCTACGAGCAGTACTTC

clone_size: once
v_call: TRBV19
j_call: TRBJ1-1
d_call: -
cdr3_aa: CASSPGVQMNTEAFF
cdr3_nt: TGTGCCAGTAGTCCCGGGGTTCAAATGAACACTGAAGCTTTCTTT

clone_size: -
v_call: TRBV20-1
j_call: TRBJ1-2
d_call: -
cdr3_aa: CSARVGSGYTF
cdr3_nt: TGCAGTGCTAGAGTAGGGAGTGGCTACACCTTC

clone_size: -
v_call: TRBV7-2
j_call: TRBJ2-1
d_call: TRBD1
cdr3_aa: CASSGRDRGTEQFF
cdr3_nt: TGTGCCAGCAGCGGCCGGGACAGGGGTACTGAGCAGTTCTTC

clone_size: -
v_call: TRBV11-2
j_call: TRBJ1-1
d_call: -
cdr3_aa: CASSLDAGNTEAFF
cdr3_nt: TGTGCCAGCAGCTTAGACGCGGGGAACACTGAAGCTTTCTTT

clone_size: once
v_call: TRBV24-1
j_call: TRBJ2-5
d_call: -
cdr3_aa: CATSFRTQYF
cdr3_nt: TGTGCCACCAGTTTCAGGACCCAGTACTTC

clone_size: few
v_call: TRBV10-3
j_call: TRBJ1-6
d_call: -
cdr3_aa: CAISESGSSPLHF
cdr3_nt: TGTGCCATCAGTGAGTCGGGGAGTTCACCCCTCCACTTT

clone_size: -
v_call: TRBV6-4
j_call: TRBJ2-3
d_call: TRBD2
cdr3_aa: CASSHTSGGVYTQYF
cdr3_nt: TGTGCCAGCAGCCACACTAGCGGGGGGGTCTATACGCAGTATTTT

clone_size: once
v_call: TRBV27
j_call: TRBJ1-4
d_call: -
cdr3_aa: CASSLWGQDEKLFF
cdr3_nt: TGTGCCAGCAGTTTATGGGGGCAGGATGAAAAACTGTTTTTT

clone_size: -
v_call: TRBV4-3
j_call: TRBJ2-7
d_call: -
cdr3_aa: CASSQGTASYEQYF
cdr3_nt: TGCGCCAGCAGCCAAGGGACAGCCTCCTACGAGCAGTACTTC

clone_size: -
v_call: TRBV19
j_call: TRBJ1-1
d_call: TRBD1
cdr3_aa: CASSEQGKKGTEAFF
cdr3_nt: TGTGCCAGTAGCGAACAGGGGAAGAAAGGCACTGAAGCTTTCTTT